This TCR beta chain was captured in a study of cytomegalovirus exposure and HLA in healthy donors (dated by TCRdb to 2016 to 2017). Some background on the complete study: An earlier analysis of under 600 of the donors reported about 250 Gb of sequence data and 117 million unique TCR beta sequences from about 200 million T cells. Roughly 290 gigabases of sequencing data and 75 million to 85 million unique TCR sequences made up an early release that covered approximately 700 HLA-typed donors. The genetic ancestry cluster associated with self-reported Caucasian donors included approximately 85% of the roughly 400 genotyped donors. The study was designed to test whether signatures of past pathogen exposure could be identified by cataloging public T cell receptors. The study used immunosequencing to profile the T cell repertoires of hundreds of subjects and linked those repertoires to cytomegalovirus serostatus. Along with the approximately 670-subject first cohort, a separate validation cohort of over a hundred different subjects was used. High-throughput TCR immunosequencing, statistical association of individual TCRs with disease status, and machine learning were combined to predict cytomegalovirus infection status. A later analysis re-analyzed previously published TCR beta repertoires from approximately 700 donors and added high-resolution HLA genotyping to study TCR occurrence patterns. The later analysis used no new phenotypic data to find candidate immune exposures, relying instead on TCR beta sequences and their occurrence across donors. To decide whether each TCR beta V gene segment behaved as functional or pseudogenic, an earlier analysis of approximately 620 of the donors relied on high-throughput TCR beta sequencing. Alongside the repertoire data, information on donor age, sex, ethnicity and CMV serostatus was compiled. Genome-wide SNP genotypes for about 65% of the 666 donors were used in a later genetic analysis, which treated that subset as a discovery cohort. All discovery cohort repertoires had been generated using a single sequencing platform. Both class I and class II loci were covered by HLA typing, at four-digit resolution. Typing coverage varied by locus: roughly 629-640 donors for A, B, C, DRB1 and DQB1; 500 to 550 for DQA1; about 590 for DPA1; approximately 470 for DPB1. Several DR-DQ haplotypes were treated as single units for association and clustering because of strong linkage in the cohort. Among about 410 genotyped donors of the cohort, an average of roughly 230,000 unique TCR beta nucleotide sequences was sequenced per donor, of which approximately 19% were non-productive. Results and caveats for the whole study, not just this receptor: Correlated functional status among segregating V segments might reflect linkage disequilibrium, but an unknown experimental factor could not be ruled out. The presence/absence analyses assumed that sequencing depth was roughly uniform across donors, and that assumption may not be true. Several of the top co-occurrence clusters appeared to be linked to parvovirus B19, influenza, CMV and Epstein-Barr virus, according to a later analysis. A later analysis found that HLA-associated TCR beta chains were more clonally expanded and had lower generation probabilities than equally common non-associated chains. Seventeen rarely observed V segments, including chromosome 9 orphons, were excluded from the earlier analysis of a few hundred of the donors because counts were too low. The 87-base-pair reads could not distinguish some IMGT-functional V segments, including TRBV6-2 and TRBV6-3, so those segments were excluded. In vitro tests confirmed that a few of the cytomegalovirus-associated TCR beta chains recognize cytomegalovirus antigens. The authors suggested that the approach could potentially be extended to other disease states and immunological phenotypes. Broadly in line with IMGT annotations, most TCR beta V segments showed up in productive rearrangements about 87% or about 30% of the time in an earlier analysis of 450 to 600 of the donors. The sequencing pipeline was judged likely to have produced a cluster of highly shared sequence variants as a technical artifact. The study listed 150 to 200 TCR beta chains as associated with cytomegalovirus. A later genetic analysis reported fewer N-insertions in productive TCRs among donors in an Asian-associated ancestry cluster than the roughly 690-donor mean. A further reported finding was that TCR beta sequences accurately predicted the HLA-A and HLA-B alleles for most subjects in the first cohort. Because HLA typing was unavailable for some donors at each locus, only the typed subset was used in association tests. A later analysis associated about 16,000 TCR beta sequences with specific HLA alleles at a false discovery rate of 0.05. The only immune exposure information available for the cohort was CMV serostatus. Only TCR beta chains were sequenced in this cohort, and the absence of alpha or paired-chain data limited detectable features. Most TCR sequences were seen in very few donors, while some public TCRs were found in many individuals. According to a later analysis, TCR association rates differed among HLA loci, with DRB1 alleles showing the most associated TCRs and HLA-C alleles showing the fewest. A later analysis found that most CMV-associated TCR beta chains appeared HLA-restricted, with HLA associations seemingly driven largely by CMV exposure. When HLA alleles, especially DR and DQ, strongly co-occurred, attributing TCR associations to individual alleles was difficult. V-gene and J-gene trimming of TCR beta chains was associated with a missense DCLRE1C variant in a later genetic analysis, and the association was replicated in an independent cohort. In both the original and validation cohorts, the classifier was reported to diagnose cytomegalovirus status with high specificity and sensitivity.

The protocol used for the library was the immunoSEQ multiplex PCR assay. For the multiplex PCR, a mixture combining 60 forward primers for TCR Vbeta segments and 13 reverse primers for TCR Jbeta segments was used. A multiplex PCR assay on genomic DNA amplified the CDR3 region of rearranged TCR beta genes. Amplified TCR beta libraries were sequenced as 87-base-pair reads on the Illumina HiSeq System. The authors processed their data as follows. In a later analysis, some 80 million unique TCR beta chains were counted across the roughly 670 repertoires, and some 10 million of these chains were shared by at least two donors. A nearest-neighbor algorithm error-corrected the raw reads and collapsed the reads into unique sequences, merging closely related sequences to remove PCR and sequencing errors. CDR3 sequences were aligned to IMGT reference sequences to assign V, D and J gene segments. For a sequence to be retained, at least a six-nucleotide match to both a V gene segment and a J gene segment was required. Rearrangements were classified as productive when the CDR3 lacked stop codons and remained in frame with V and J, and all other rearrangements were classified as non-productive. CDR3 was defined according to IMGT convention as the region running from the second conserved V-encoded cysteine to the conserved J-encoded phenylalanine. In an earlier analysis of some 550 of the donors, sequences lacking an unambiguous match to a single V gene segment were excluded. An earlier analysis of almost 600 of the donors classified V segments as functional when productive rearrangements were above 56.7% and as segregating when the standard deviation between donors was above 5%. A statistical classification framework was built to diagnose cytomegalovirus status from the catalog of TCR beta chain sequences. A later analysis assigned V and J genes by comparing TCR nucleotide sequences with IMGT/GENE-DB human TR gene sequences. The TCRdist pipeline was used in a later analysis to assign CDR3 sequences and most-parsimonious VDJ recombination scenarios. In a later analysis, each TCR beta chain was defined by its CDR3 amino acid sequence together with its V-gene family, and reads lacking a unique V-gene family were excluded. To address suspected cross-contamination and a sequencing artifact, a later analysis removed around 600 highly shared, low-generation-probability nucleotide sequences. In a later analysis, a clonal expansion index was calculated for each public chain from normalized within-repertoire ranks of inferred template counts. In a later analysis, generation probabilities were computed with a VDJ recombination model fitted to out-of-frame rearrangements, and the resulting probabilities were checked against IGoR. In a later analysis, TCR-TCR, TCR-HLA and TCR-CMV co-occurrence was scored with hypergeometric tests, and a repertoire-size bias correction was applied to TCR pairs. False discovery rates were estimated in a later analysis by permuting HLA or CMV assignments 20 times. In a later analysis, co-occurring TCRs were grouped with DBSCAN, and TCRdist sequence similarity was added when clustering was performed within HLA-allele-positive subsets. Repertoires with fewer than 30,000 or more than 120,000 public chains, plus five repertoires with anomalous nucleotide sharing, were excluded from co-occurrence clustering. As stored in TCRdb, this immuneACCESS dataset retains in-frame rearrangements with V and J assigned. A fraction of the clones does not appear; measured against another copy, unresolved V genes explain less than half of the discrepancy, and the remainder lacks a known reason. D and trimming come from the DNA, and the V and J calls and clone size come from that table. The sample table contains 95,000 to 150,000 clones; only one count was recorded for approximately 80% of them. About 1.7% of the sample is held by the ten biggest clonotypes.

To note about this clone: Which antigen it targets is not known. The sample holds no much larger clone one base away, and base qualities are not on file.

The CDR3 numbers 16 residues from cysteine through phenylalanine. Of all the DNA, just the CDR3 is kept, 48 bases in frame from base 1. As encoded in the germline V gene, CDR1 is MDHEN while CDR2 is SYDVKM. V trim: 7 bases; J trim: 1 base; unmatched bases: 10. The cohort comprised 670 or so healthy bone marrow donors. Cohort members were all nominally healthy when sampled, although unrecorded immune exposures were likely present. The donor tested CMV seronegative, placing the donor among the approximately 400 seronegative members of the cohort. A peripheral blood sample was provided by each donor, and peripheral blood mononuclear cells were used for TCR beta sequencing. The Qiagen DNeasy Blood Extraction Kit was used to extract genomic DNA from the blood cell samples.

The sample taken for sequencing was PBMCs. The sequence derives from a man younger than 30 in good health and CMV-seronegative. The chain is assembled from TRBV28 and TRBJ2-1, with 7 bases aligning to TRBD1. The nucleotide sequence is given as TGTGCCAGCACTACATGGGCGACAGGGTCCTACAATGAGCAGTTCTTC. This yields the protein CASTTWATGSYNEQFF.